The rows below give T cell receptor beta chains drawn from one sample of a study of OX40 agonist ivuxolimab in advanced cancers. Assay: immunoSEQ multiplex PCR; the TCRdb copy retains only in-frame clones and omits some. The sample gives about 80,000 clones, roughly 87% of which show up once; 0.32% is in the top ten. The material was CD4+ or CD8+ T cells sorted from blood, obtained in a trial of the OX40 agonist ivuxolimab. Every receptor here comes from an adult with an advanced solid tumor such as melanoma, head and neck, liver or kidney cancer. Each CDR3 is given with its conserved first and last residue. D genes are given only for firm matches. Clone size appears in some rows only: once, few, many, or a class for an expanded clone.

TRBD1,TRBV28,TRBJ1-4,few,TGTGCCAGCAAGAAGACAGGGCCTCTGTTTTTT,CASKKTGPLFF
TRBD1,TRBV6-1,TRBJ1-3,NA,TGTGCCAGCAGTACAGGGGGCTCTGGAAACACCATATATTTT,CASSTGGSGNTIYF
NA,TRBV7-2,TRBJ2-5,NA,TGTGCCAGCAGCCGGCCGGGAGAGACCCAGTACTTC,CASSRPGETQYF
TRBD1,TRBV5-1,TRBJ1-5,NA,TGTGCCAGCAGCTTGGGAGGGGGCAGTCAGCCCCAGCATTTT,CASSLGGGSQPQHF
NA,TRBV6-5,TRBJ1-2,NA,TGTGCCAGCAAGCGCCTCGGAGACTACTATGGCTACACCTTC,CASKRLGDYYGYTF
TRBD2,TRBV5-1,TRBJ2-3,NA,TGCGCCAGCAGCTTAGAGCGGGGGGCTAGCACAGATACGCAGTATTTT,CASSLERGASTDTQYF
TRBD1,TRBV28,TRBJ1-1,NA,TGTGCCAGCACCCACGCCTCCCCAGGGGGCGTCACTGAAGCTTTCTTT,CASTHASPGGVTEAFF
TRBD1,TRBV5-1,TRBJ1-2,NA,TGCGCCAGCAGTCCTACCTCGGGACAGCTGCGTGGCTACACCTTC,CASSPTSGQLRGYTF
NA,TRBV6-5,TRBJ1-5,once,TGTGCCTCCCGGGGAGACGGCAATCAGCCCCAGCATTTT,CASRGDGNQPQHF
NA,TRBV19,TRBJ2-3,NA,TGTGCCAGTAGTATAGGGGGCATATTGAGAGATACGCAGTATTTT,CASSIGGILRDTQYF
NA,TRBV13,TRBJ1-3,NA,TGTGCCAGCAGCCTAGGGGGAGCTGGAAACACCATATATTTT,CASSLGGAGNTIYF
TRBD2,TRBV7-6,TRBJ2-1,NA,TGTGCCAGCAGCTTACGCCTAAAGGCTAGCGGGAGCACCTACAATGAGCAGTTCTTC,CASSLRLKASGSTYNEQFF
NA,TRBV11-2,TRBJ1-4,NA,TGTGCCAGCAGCTTAAAGTGGCGGGGAAATGAAAAACTGTTTTTT,CASSLKWRGNEKLFF
NA,TRBV5-4,TRBJ2-3,NA,TGTGCCAGCAGCAGAAGGGAGCTGGGTACAGATACGCAGTATTTT,CASSRRELGTDTQYF
NA,TRBV5-6,TRBJ2-5,NA,TGTGCCAGCAGCTTGGGTGAGGGGCAAGAGACCCAGTACTTC,CASSLGEGQETQYF
TRBD2,TRBV29-1,TRBJ2-1,NA,TGCAGCGTCGGGGGACTAGCGCCTTACAATGAGCAGTTCTTC,CSVGGLAPYNEQFF
NA,TRBV5-1,TRBJ2-2,NA,TGCGCCAGCACCCCTAGTAGCACCGGGGAGCTGTTTTTT,CASTPSSTGELFF
TRBD2,TRBV28,TRBJ2-1,NA,TGTGCCAGCAGTTCCCCTGGACTAGGGATGAGTGAGCAGTTCTTC,CASSSPGLGMSEQFF
TRBD1,TRBV15,TRBJ1-4,NA,TGTGCCACCAGCACCCCCGGGACAGAGAGTGAAAAACTGTTTTTT,CATSTPGTESEKLFF
NA,TRBV10-3,TRBJ1-2,NA,TGTGCCATCAGTGTTGGAGGGGATGGCTACACCTTC,CAISVGGDGYTF
NA,TRBV20-1,TRBJ1-1,NA,TGCAGTGCTAGTCAAGCGACTGAAGCTTTCTTT,CSASQATEAFF
TRBD1,TRBV19,TRBJ2-7,NA,TGTGCCAGTAACACAGGGGGCACCTACGAGCAGTACTTC,CASNTGGTYEQYF
TRBD1,TRBV6-5,TRBJ1-1,few,TGTGCCAGCAGTTACGGTGACAGGGGGACTGAAGCTTTCTTT,CASSYGDRGTEAFF
TRBD1,TRBV7-3,TRBJ2-3,NA,TGTGCCAGCAGCTTAACCGGGACAGGGGGTCGGGATACGCAGTATTTT,CASSLTGTGGRDTQYF
NA,TRBV5-6,TRBJ1-5,NA,TGTGCCAGCAGCTTGGGTAGCCATCAGCCCCAGCATTTT,CASSLGSHQPQHF
NA,TRBV7-9,TRBJ1-5,NA,TGTGCCAGCAGCTCCAGGGAGACCAATCAGCCCCAGCATTTT,CASSSRETNQPQHF
NA,TRBV7-9,TRBJ2-1,NA,TGTGCCAGCAGCTTAGGCGAGGGCTCCTACAATGAGCAGTTCTTC,CASSLGEGSYNEQFF
NA,TRBV7-2,TRBJ2-6,NA,TGTGCCAGCAGCTTAGCCCGACAGGTCTCTGGGGCCAACGTCCTGACTTTC,CASSLARQVSGANVLTF
NA,TRBV5-6,TRBJ2-7,NA,TGTGCCAGCAGCTTGGGACCGCGAGTTGGGGAGCAGTACTTC,CASSLGPRVGEQYF